A selection of T cell receptor beta chains follows, all from one sample in a study of blood T cells in healthy people across ages. A single record per CDR3 protein comes from TCRdb applying MiXCR to the 5' RACE reads. The profile shows some 920,000 distinct CDR3 sequences, about 53% of them singletons. The sequenced material came from blood. The receptors stem from a woman aged 55-70 years in good health. Both conserved end residues are part of each CDR3. D genes are given only for firm matches. Not all rows give a size; the values are once, few, many and, for expanded clones, a class.

d_gene,j_gene,v_gene,abundance,CDR3nt,CDR3aa
-,TRBJ2-3,TRBV29-1,-,TGCAGCGCCCCGAGAAAGGGAGATACGCAGTATTTT,CSAPRKGDTQYF
-,TRBJ2-7,TRBV11-2,-,TGTGCCAGCAGCACAAGCCCCGGGACAAGTAACGAGCAGTACTTC,CASSTSPGTSNEQYF
TRBD2,TRBJ2-7,TRBV27,-,TGTGCCAGCAGCAGGGGACTAGCGGAAAACTCCTACGAGCAGTACTTC,CASSRGLAENSYEQYF
TRBD1,TRBJ2-7,TRBV5-6,few,TGTGCCAGCAACGGACAGGGGGCTTTGTACGAGCAGTACTTC,CASNGQGALYEQYF
-,TRBJ1-5,TRBV21-1,-,TGTGCCAGCAGCACAAAAAAGAGAAGGGTATTTCGGGTTTTCGGTCAGCCCCAGCATTTT,CASSTKKRRVFRVFGQPQHF
TRBD2,TRBJ2-3,TRBV5-1,-,TGCGCCAGCAGCCCTACGACTAGCGGGAGGGTCCCAGATACGCAGTATTTT,CASSPTTSGRVPDTQYF
-,TRBJ1-4,TRBV12-3/TRBV12-4,-,TGTGCCAGCAGTCACAGCCTCATCACTAATGAAAAACTGTTTTTT,CASSHSLITNEKLFF
TRBD2,TRBJ2-3,TRBV7-9,-,TGTGCCAGCAGCTCCGTCCCTAGCGGGAGATTAGATACGCAGTATTTT,CASSSVPSGRLDTQYF
TRBD1,TRBJ2-5,TRBV6-6,-,TGTGCCAGCAGTTATCCGACGATAGGGGGCTTTAGAGAGACCCAGTACTTC,CASSYPTIGGFRETQYF
-,TRBJ2-5,TRBV27,-,TGTGCCAGCAGTTTCACCGATCCAGGGATGCTACAAGAGACCCAGTACTTC,CASSFTDPGMLQETQYF
-,TRBJ2-3,TRBV27,-,TGTGCCAGCAGTGGGGCTAGCCGCAGCTTTACGCAGTATTTT,CASSGASRSFTQYF
-,TRBJ2-7,TRBV6-2/TRBV6-3,-,TGTGCCAGCAGTTTTATTAAGGACTACGAGCAGTACTTC,CASSFIKDYEQYF
-,TRBJ1-5,TRBV20-1,-,TGCAGTGCTAGAGATGGCGGGTCTGGCAATCAGCCCCAGCATTTT,CSARDGGSGNQPQHF
-,TRBJ1-2,TRBV6-6,-,TGTGCCAGCAGTTACCAGGCTGGAGGGCTGTGGGGCTACACCTTC,CASSYQAGGLWGYTF
-,TRBJ2-7,TRBV6-2/TRBV6-3,-,TGTGCCAGCAGAGGACTGAAAAAATACGAGCAGTACTTC,CASRGLKKYEQYF
-,TRBJ1-2,TRBV28,few,TGTGCCAGCAGCTCCGGCCAAGGCACGGATGGCTACACCTTC,CASSSGQGTDGYTF
-,TRBJ1-1,TRBV3-1,-,TGTGCCAGCAGCCAATTTTCCAGAGGGGACACTGAAGCTTTCTTT,CASSQFSRGDTEAFF
TRBD1,TRBJ2-3,TRBV20-1,-,TGCAGTGCCCTGGTCCGGACAGGGACAGATACGCAGTATTTT,CSALVRTGTDTQYF